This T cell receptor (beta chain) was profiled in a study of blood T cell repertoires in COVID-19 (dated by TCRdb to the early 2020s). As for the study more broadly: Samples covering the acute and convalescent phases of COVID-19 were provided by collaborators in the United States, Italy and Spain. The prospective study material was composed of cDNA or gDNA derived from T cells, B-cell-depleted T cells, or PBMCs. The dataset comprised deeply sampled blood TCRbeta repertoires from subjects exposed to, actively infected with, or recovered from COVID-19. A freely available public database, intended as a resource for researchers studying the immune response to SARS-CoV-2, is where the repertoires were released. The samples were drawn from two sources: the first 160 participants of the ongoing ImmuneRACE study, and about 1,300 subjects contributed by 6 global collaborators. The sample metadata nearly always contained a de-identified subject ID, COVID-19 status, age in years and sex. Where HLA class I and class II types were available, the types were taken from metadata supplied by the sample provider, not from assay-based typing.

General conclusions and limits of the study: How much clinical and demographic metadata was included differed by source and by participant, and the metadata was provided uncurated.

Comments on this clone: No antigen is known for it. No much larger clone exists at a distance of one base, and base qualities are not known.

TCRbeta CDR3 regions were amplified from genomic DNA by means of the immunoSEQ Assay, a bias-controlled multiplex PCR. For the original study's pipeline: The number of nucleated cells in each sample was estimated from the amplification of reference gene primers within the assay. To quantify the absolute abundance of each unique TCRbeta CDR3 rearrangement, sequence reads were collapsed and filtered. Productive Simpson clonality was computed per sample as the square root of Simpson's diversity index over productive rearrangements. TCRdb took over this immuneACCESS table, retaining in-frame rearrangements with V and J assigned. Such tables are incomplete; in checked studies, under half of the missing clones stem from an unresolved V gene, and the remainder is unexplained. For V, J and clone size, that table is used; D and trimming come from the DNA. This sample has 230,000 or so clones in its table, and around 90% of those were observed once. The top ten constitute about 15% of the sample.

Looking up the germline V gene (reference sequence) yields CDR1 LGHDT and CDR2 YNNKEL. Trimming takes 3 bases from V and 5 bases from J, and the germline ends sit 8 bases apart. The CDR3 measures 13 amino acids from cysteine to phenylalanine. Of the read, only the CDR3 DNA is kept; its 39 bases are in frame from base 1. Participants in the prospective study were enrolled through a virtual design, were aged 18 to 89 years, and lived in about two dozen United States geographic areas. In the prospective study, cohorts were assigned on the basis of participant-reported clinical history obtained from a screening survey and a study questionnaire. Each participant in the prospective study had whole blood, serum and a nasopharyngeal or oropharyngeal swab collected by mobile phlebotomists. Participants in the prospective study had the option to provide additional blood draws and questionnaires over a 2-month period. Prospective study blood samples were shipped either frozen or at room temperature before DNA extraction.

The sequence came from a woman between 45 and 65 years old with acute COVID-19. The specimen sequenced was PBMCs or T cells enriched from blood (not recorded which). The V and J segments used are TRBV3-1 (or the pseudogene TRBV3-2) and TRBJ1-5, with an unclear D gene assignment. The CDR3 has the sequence CASSQEGHQPQHF. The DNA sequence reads TGTGCCAGCAGCCAGGAGGGCCATCAGCCCCAGCATTTT.